Below, 14 T cell receptor beta chains from the same sample are listed, as sequenced in a study of blood T cells in healthy people across ages. Next came a second PCR, run for about 6 to 12 cycles, which used a sample-barcoded 5' primer along with a J-beta primer mix. Each CDR3 protein is one row after TCRdb ran MiXCR on the 5' RACE reads. The sample consists of under 800,000 distinct CDR3 sequences, about 42% of them appearing once. The material sequenced was blood. The receptor set was obtained from a woman aged 55-69 years in good health.

The chain employs TRBV27 and TRBJ2-7, with D maybe TRBD1 (5 bases). V dropped 10 bases and J dropped 1 base, with 17 bases sitting between them. Germline CDR1 reads MNHEY; CDR2 reads SMNVEV (reference sequence). The CDR3 consists of 14 residues. The CDR3 region has the DNA TGTGCCACCGCCACTGATCAGGGATCCTACGAGCAGTACTTC. It specifies CATATDQGSYEQYF.

This clonotype appeared a single time. The gene calls are TRBV14 and TRBJ2-4; possibly TRBD1 for D (6 bases). The CDR3 extends over 16 amino acids. Looked up from germline, CDR1 is SGHDN and CDR2 is FVKESK. V shed 4 bases and J shed 1 base, with 14 bases lying between them. Here the CDR3 reads CASSLARGTAKNIQYF. CDR3 DNA sequence: TGTGCCAGCAGCCTCGCGAGGGGGACGGCCAAAAACATTCAGTACTTC.

The chain is built from TRBV28 and TRBJ1-1; 7 bases are shared with TRBD1. The length of the CDR3 is 13 residues. Germline-derived CDR1 and CDR2 are MDHEN and SYDVKM. V was clipped by 4 bases and J by 4 bases; unmatched bases: 3. The CDR3 nucleotides read TGTGCCAGCAGTTCGACAGGGCTCACTGAAGCTTTCTTT. It yields the protein CASSSTGLTEAFF.

This clonotype came up many times. The genes are TRBV3-1 and TRBJ1-2; D gene uncertain. V lost 3 bases, J lost 2 bases, and 10 bases lay in between. The CDR3 contains 14 residues. Germline V gene lookup returns CDR1 LGHDT and CDR2 YNNKEL (reference sequence). Written as DNA, the CDR3 is TGTGCCAGCAGCCAGGAGGGCGGAAACTATGGCTACACCTTC. Translated, it gives CASSQEGGNYGYTF.

The V and J genes are TRBV2 and TRBJ2-7; 9 bases map to TRBD1. The J call may be wrong; the DNA end is better matched by TRBJ2-5. The CDR3 covers 14 residues. From germline, CDR1 is SNHLY and CDR2 FYNNEI. The CDR3 here is CASRRGTGIETQYF. The CDR3 nucleotides read TGTGCCAGCAGGAGGGGGACAGGGATTGAGACCCAGTACTTC.

The sample holds many counts of this clonotype. The chain links TRBV7-2 to TRBJ2-7; 7 bases match TRBD2. V was clipped by 5 bases and J by 2 bases; unmatched bases: 9. Germline V gene lookup returns CDR1 SGHTA and CDR2 FQGNSA. This CDR3 contains 15 residues. This CDR3 is CASSPRQGGTYEQYF. The CDR3 bases are TGTGCCAGCAGCCCCCGGCAGGGAGGGACCTACGAGCAGTACTTC.

V is TRBV27 and J is TRBJ2-1; D possibly corresponds to TRBD2 (6 bases). The CDR3 has 15 amino acids. V was pared by 10 bases and J by 4 bases, with 20 bases between. In germline, CDR1 is MNHEY, CDR2 SMNVEV (reference sequence). This CDR3 is CATGGMGLAYNEQFF. The CDR3 DNA reads TGTGCCACCGGAGGGATGGGGTTAGCTTACAATGAGCAGTTCTTC.

To note about this clonotype: One end of the junction is discordant with germline, which a read error may explain. V is TRBV5-1 and J is TRBJ1-4; no reliable D call. The CDR3 is 14 residues long. Germline V gene lookup returns CDR1 SGHRS and CDR2 YFSETQ. The CDR3 DNA sequence: TGCGCCAACAGCCTTGGAAGAGCTAATGAAAAACTGTTTTTT. It codes for CANSLGRANEKLFF.

This clonotype was recorded many times. This chain joins TRBV12-3 or TRBV12-4 and TRBJ1-4; D not certain. The CDR3 totals 11 residues. Trimming removed 1 base at V and 7 bases at J, with 1 base between. The DNA of the CDR3 is TGTGCCAGCAGTTTAGGTGAAAAACTGTTTTTT. Amino acids: CASSLGEKLFF.

V and J are TRBV6-5 and TRBJ2-5; D unclear. The length of the CDR3 is 14 residues. Trimming took off 0 bases at V and 2 bases at J, with 7 bases between the two ends. Germline lookup yields CDR1 MNHEY and CDR2 SVGAGI. The CDR3 coding sequence is TGTGCCAGCAGTTACTCCCTGGGACAAGAGACCCAGTACTTC. Protein: CASSYSLGQETQYF.

This clonotype has a handful of counts. The V gene is TRBV28, the J gene TRBJ2-1; 7 bases are shared with TRBD2. This CDR3 comprises 13 residues. CDR1 is MDHEN, CDR2 SYDVKM, per germline. Trimming took 6 bases from V and 4 from J; bases not matched to a gene: 3. CDR3 bases: TGTGCCAGCAGCGTTAGCGGGTACAATGAGCAGTTCTTC. Translated, it gives CASSVSGYNEQFF. The entire variable domain, with the rest obtained from reference TRBV28 and TRBJ2-1, is as follows: DVKVTQSSRYLVKRTGEKVFLECVQDMDHENMFWYRQDPGLGLRLIYFSYDVKMKEKGDIPEGYSVSREKKERFSLILESASTNQTSMYLCASSVSGYNEQFFGPGTRLTVL.

This chain joins TRBV10-3 and TRBJ2-7; 9 positions match TRBD1. Germline V lookup: CDR1 ENHRY, CDR2 SYGVKD. V shed 5 bases, J shed 2 bases, and the junction held 7 bases outside the gene matches. This CDR3 spans 15 amino acids. CDR3 loop: CAISPLTGGTYEQYF. The CDR3 DNA reads as TGTGCCATCAGTCCCTTGACAGGGGGTACCTACGAGCAGTACTTC.

The chain combines TRBV18 with TRBJ2-5; a possible D gene is TRBD1 (5 bases). The CDR3 has 15 amino acids. Trimming shortened V by 3 bases and J by 0 bases, and 11 bases separated the two germline ends. Germline values: CDR1 KGHSH, CDR2 LQKENI. The CDR3 loop is CASSPQGSYQETQYF. CDR3 coding DNA: TGTGCCAGCTCACCCCAGGGATCCTACCAAGAGACCCAGTACTTC.

J is TRBJ2-3 and V is TRBV18; D ambiguous. The CDR3 is 15 residues long. CDR1 KGHSH and CDR2 LQKENI come from the germline V gene. Trimming removed 3 bases from V and 0 bases from J, with 10 bases in between. CDR3 region: CASSPREASTDTQYF. The DNA for the CDR3 is TGTGCCAGCTCACCCCGTGAAGCTAGCACAGATACGCAGTATTTT.